The 9 T cell receptor beta chains below were found in one sample sequenced in a study of T cells expressing NK-cell markers. TCRdb re-called the 5' RACE reads; every CDR3 protein appears as one record, without DNA. Reported are some 150,000 distinct CDR3 sequences; the ten largest clones contain roughly a third. The sequenced sample consisted of blood T cells: a sorted CD56 or NKG2C T cell subset, CD4+ or CD8+ T cells, or bulk PBMC T cells (not recorded which). Receptors originate from a woman aged 50 to 60 in good health.

The V gene is TRBV3-1, the J gene TRBJ2-4; the TCRdb D gene call, TRBD2, has no DNA to confirm it. The CDR3 sequence is 13 residues long. Germline loops: CDR1 LGHDT, CDR2 YNNKEL (reference sequence). Here the CDR3 reads CASSPLGGNIQYF.

The chain is built from TRBV6-2 or TRBV6-3 and TRBJ2-1; TCRdb reports TRBD2, a call that lacks DNA to check it against. This CDR3 is built from 14 residues. Germline loops: CDR1 MNHEY, CDR2 SVGEGT. The CDR3 sequence: CASSYGTSGTEQFF.

This chain uses TRBV24-1 with TRBJ2-2; the D call from TCRdb, TRBD1, cannot be confirmed without DNA. Germline CDR1 reads KGHDR; CDR2 reads SFDVKD. The CDR3 has 14 amino acids. This CDR3 reads CATQSNRETGELFF.

The V and J genes are TRBV24-1 and TRBJ2-3; the TCRdb D gene call, TRBD2, has no DNA to confirm it. CDR1 is KGHDR, CDR2 SFDVKD, per germline. The CDR3 has 19 amino acids. The CDR3 protein is CATSAQSPGTSGSPDTQYF.

This chain uses TRBV14 with TRBJ2-4; the D gene TCRdb calls, TRBD1, cannot be checked with no DNA. CDR3 length: 15 amino acids. From germline, CDR1 is SGHDN and CDR2 FVKESK. The CDR3: CASSPRTGGMDIQYF.

The rearrangement uses TRBV5-1 and TRBJ2-1. CDR1 and CDR2 (germline): SGHRS, YFSETQ. The CDR3 consists of 13 residues. The CDR3 loop reads CASSLAFGYEQFF.

CDR3 sequence reads: CASSSGQLYGYTF. This chain links TRBV5-8 with TRBJ1-2; TCRdb indicates TRBD1, and absent DNA this call remains unverified. Germline-derived CDR1 and CDR2 are SGHTS and YDEGEE. The CDR3 spans 13 residues.

This CDR3 reads CASSADRGTDTQYF. V is TRBV9 and J is TRBJ2-3; TCRdb designates TRBD1, a call that cannot be tested without DNA. Germline lookup yields CDR1 SGDLS and CDR2 YYNGEE. CDR3 length: 14 amino acids.

The rearrangement uses TRBV25-1 and TRBJ1-2; TCRdb's D call of TRBD1 is untestable without DNA. The germline V gene has CDR1 MGHDK and CDR2 SYGVNS. The CDR3 covers 15 residues. CDR3 residues: CASSELGGSPYGYTF.